The sample holds a few counts of the clone carrying this T cell receptor beta chain. Its antigen is currently unknown. The record originates from a study of cytomegalovirus exposure and HLA in healthy donors. The table came from immunoSEQ multiplex PCR; TCRdb's copy has only in-frame clones and leaves some out. The table records under 200,000 clones, 70% to 90% of them present only once. Trimming removed 4 bases from V and 1 base from J, with 8 bases in between. Germline V CDR1 and CDR2: SGHDN, FVKESK. This CDR3 is 13 amino acids long. Study results and limitations: The CMV antigen specificity of a few CMV-associated chains was confirmed through in vitro analysis. Rare sequences made up most TCRs, while some public TCRs were found in many donors. TCR beta chains numbering roughly 150 were designated cytomegalovirus-associated.

Sequencing was done on a sample of PBMCs. The chain uses TRBV14 and TRBJ2-7; no definite D call. The receptor comes from a woman aged 18-35 years in good health and CMV-seronegative. This CDR3 reads CASSLLQSYEQYF. The CDR3 nucleotides are TGTGCCAGCAGCCTATTGCAGTCCTACGAGCAGTACTTC.